This T cell receptor (beta chain) emerged from a study of identical twins. This clonotype occurred a few times. TCRdb re-called the 5' RACE reads with MiXCR, one entry per CDR3 protein. The data contain 1.5 million to 2 million distinct CDR3 sequences, more than 30% of them singletons. The germline V gene has CDR1 LNHNV and CDR2 YYDKDF (reference sequence). The CDR3 runs 15 residues. V lost 5 bases and J lost 4; bases outside the gene matches: 3. The source of this sequence is a newborn girl in good health. This chain links TRBV15 with TRBJ2-5; TRBD2 aligns across 14 bases. Sequencing was performed on cord blood. The CDR3 DNA is TGTGCCACCAGCGGGACTAGCGGGAGTCTAGAGACCCAGTACTTC. This codes for CATSGTSGSLETQYF.